Below, 18 T cell receptor beta chains from the same sample are listed, as sequenced in a study of neurological immune-mediated disorders. From the 5' RACE reads, TCRdb called clonotypes with MiXCR, one entry per CDR3 protein. The sample consists of fewer than 30,000 distinct CDR3 sequences, 6.7% of them appearing once. The material sequenced was PBMCs. The receptors were gathered from a woman aged 40 to 50 in good health.

This clonotype appeared many times. In DNA, the CDR3 is TGTGCCAGCAGCTTAAATGGTCGCCTCGAGAACACTGAAGCTTTCTTT. As protein: CASSLNGRLENTEAFF. The chain uses TRBV7-2 and TRBJ1-1; no reliable D call. The CDR3 runs 16 residues. Germline V gene data show CDR1 as SGHTA and CDR2 as FQGNSA. V lost 2 bases and J lost 1, with 14 bases in between.

This clonotype was observed at least ten times. This rearrangement joins TRBV4-2 to TRBJ2-7; D not resolved. The CDR3 covers 15 residues. CDR1 and CDR2 (germline): LGHNA, YNFKEQ. V lost 4 bases to trimming and J lost 4 bases, with 17 bases between them. The CDR3 region has the DNA TGTGCCAGCAGCCCGGACGCCGGTGGCGTGTACGAGCAGTACTTC. As protein: CASSPDAGGVYEQYF.

CDR3 sequence reads: CASSQGTSYNEQFF. The CDR3 nucleotides read TGTGCCAGCAGTCAAGGGACTTCCTACAATGAGCAGTTCTTC. V usage is TRBV6-5 and J usage is TRBJ2-1; the D gene is possibly TRBD2 (6 bases). V shed 5 bases and J shed 1 base, with 9 bases lying between them. The CDR3 extends over 14 amino acids. The germline CDR1 and CDR2 sequences are MNHEY and SVGAGI.

Within the sample, this clonotype is medium-sized. The CDR3: CASSYTGPDYIYEQYF. In DNA, the CDR3 is TGTGCCAGCAGTTACACGGGCCCAGACTACATCTACGAGCAGTACTTC. The V call is TRBV6-5, the J call TRBJ2-7; tentatively, D is TRBD2 (5 bases). Trimming removed 2 bases from V and 3 bases from J, with 17 bases in between. The CDR3 has 16 amino acids. Germline lookup yields CDR1 MNHEY and CDR2 SVGAGI.

In DNA, the CDR3 is TGTGCCAGCAGACCAACAGGGGTCAAAAACATTCAGTACTTC. Its protein is CASRPTGVKNIQYF. V and J are TRBV28 and TRBJ2-4; TRBD1 agrees at 7 bases. The germline CDR1 and CDR2 sequences are MDHEN and SYDVKM. The ends lost 6 bases at V and 3 bases at J; junction bases unmatched: 5. The length of the CDR3 is 14 residues.

This clonotype came up many times. The chain uses TRBV14 and TRBJ1-4; a weak D match, TRBD1 (6 bases). Trimming removed 2 bases at V and 5 bases at J, with 9 bases between. CDR1 is SGHDN, CDR2 FVKESK, per germline. The CDR3 length is 14 residues. The CDR3 region is CASSQSRGNEKLFF. The CDR3 bases are TGTGCCAGCAGCCAAAGTAGGGGGAATGAAAAACTGTTTTTT.

This clonotype came up many times. V is TRBV5-1 and J is TRBJ2-7; 11 bases map to TRBD2. Germline V lookup: CDR1 SGHRS, CDR2 YFSETQ. Trimming removed 4 bases from V and 4 bases from J; junction bases left unmatched: 10. This CDR3 spans 16 amino acids. CDR3 region: CASSQQPGLAVYEQYF. For the CDR3, the DNA is TGCGCCAGCAGCCAACAACCGGGACTAGCGGTGTACGAGCAGTACTTC. Filled out from reference TRBV5-1 and TRBJ2-7, the complete variable domain reads KAGVTQTPRYLIKTRGQQVTLSCSPISGHRSVSWYQQTPGQGLQFLFEYFSETQRNKGNFPGRFSGRQFSNSRSEMNVSTLELGDSALYLCASSQQPGLAVYEQYFGPGTRLTVT.

This clonotype has ten or more counts. V is TRBV11-2 and J is TRBJ1-5; TRBD1 agrees at 7 bases. V shed 5 bases and J 9 bases; nucleotides not matched to a gene: 10. Germline V lookup: CDR1 SGHAT, CDR2 FQNNGV. The CDR3 runs to 14 residues. CDR3 sequence (DNA): TGTGCCAGCAGCCACGACAGGGCTCTAGGGCCCCAGCATTTT. This gives the protein CASSHDRALGPQHF.

Ten or more counts support this clonotype. V and J are TRBV21-1 and TRBJ2-2; TRBD2 was called by the table and not checked on the DNA. TRBV21-1 is flagged as a pseudogene. There are 16 residues in the CDR3. The CDR3 here is CASSKVIGELWGELFF. As DNA, the CDR3 is TGTGCCAGCAGCAAAGTTATCGGGGAGTTGTGGGGGGAGCTGTTTTTT.

In this sample, this clonotype turned up many times. The rearrangement joins TRBV27 to TRBJ2-5; D is uncertain. CDR3 length equals 13 residues. V shed 3 bases and J shed 1 base, with 6 bases lying between them. Germline CDR1 is MNHEY and CDR2 is SMNVEV (reference sequence). The DNA of the CDR3 is TGTGCCAGCAGTTTGCTGAGCCAAGAGACCCAGTACTTC. Translated, it gives CASSLLSQETQYF.

This clonotype was recorded many times. This CDR3 reads CASSSLVGSYEQYF. The DNA for the CDR3 is TGTGCCAGCAGCTCCCTTGTGGGCTCCTACGAGCAGTACTTC. This chain uses TRBV7-8 with TRBJ2-7; D is unresolved. Trimming took off 4 bases at V and 0 bases at J, with 10 bases between the two ends. The CDR3 contains 14 residues. The germline V gene encodes CDR1 SGHVS and CDR2 FQNEAQ.

V and J are TRBV28 and TRBJ2-5, with D maybe TRBD2 (5 bases). The ends were cut back, 11 bases at V and 5 bases at J, with 18 bases in the middle. The length of the CDR3 is 13 residues. The V gene's germline CDR1 is MDHEN and CDR2 SYDVKM. CDR3: CAASSTKRETQYF. CDR3 nucleotides: TGTGCCGCCTCTAGCACTAAACGTGAGACCCAGTACTTC.

This clonotype was recorded many times. The CDR3 bases are TGCGCCAGCAGCTTGGAAGACGGGACTGAAGCTTTCTTT. Translated: CASSLEDGTEAFF. This chain connects TRBV5-1 to TRBJ1-1; D is undetermined. Trimming shortened V by 0 bases and J by 5 bases, and 8 bases separated the two germline ends. This CDR3 region has 13 residues. CDR1 and CDR2 (germline): SGHRS, YFSETQ.

This clonotype was picked up many times. The chain has TRBV20-1 and TRBJ1-2, with D unclear. The germline V gene encodes CDR1 DFQATT and CDR2 SNEGSKA (reference sequence). V lost 1 base and J 2 bases, leaving 8 bases between the germline ends. The CDR3 contains 13 residues. CDR3 DNA: TGCAGTGCTAGAGGACCAGCAAACTATGGCTACACCTTC. It is translated as CSARGPANYGYTF.

Many counts were recorded for this clonotype. The chain carries TRBV28 and TRBJ2-5; 7 bases are shared with TRBD1. CDR1 is MDHEN, CDR2 SYDVKM, per germline. With V trimmed by 6 bases and J by 1 base, 5 bases remained unmatched. The CDR3 extends over 14 amino acids. The CDR3 loop is CASSAAGGQETQYF. The CDR3, as DNA: TGTGCCAGCAGCGCTGCAGGGGGCCAAGAGACCCAGTACTTC. The variable domain in full, completed from reference TRBV28 and TRBJ2-5, reads DVKVTQSSRYLVKRTGEKVFLECVQDMDHENMFWYRQDPGLGLRLIYFSYDVKMKEKGDIPEGYSVSREKKERFSLILESASTNQTSMYLCASSAAGGQETQYFGPGTRLLVL.

This clonotype is medium-sized by share. This rearrangement joins TRBV12-3 or TRBV12-4 to TRBJ2-1, with 12 positions matching TRBD2. There are 14 residues in the CDR3. The junction had 6 bases not matched to a gene; V was cut back by 9 bases and J by 6 bases. As DNA, the CDR3 is TGTGCCAGTACAGTGACTAGCGGGAGCAATGAGCAGTTCTTC. It specifies CASTVTSGSNEQFF.

This clonotype was observed at least ten times. The rearrangement uses TRBV16 and TRBJ2-7; D possibly corresponds to TRBD1 (6 bases). Germline lookup yields CDR1 KGHSY and CDR2 FQNENV. Trimming left V 4 bases short and J 4 bases short, with 14 bases between. The CDR3 extends over 14 amino acids. In nucleotides, the CDR3 is TGTGCCAGCAGCCCTCAGGGACAAAATTACGAGCAGTACTTC. Translated, it gives CASSPQGQNYEQYF.

At least ten counts were recorded for this clonotype. The V call is TRBV28, the J call TRBJ2-1; D tentatively reads TRBD1 or TRBD2 (5 bases each). The V gene lost 6 bases and the J gene lost 14 bases, with 17 bases spanning the gap. From germline, CDR1 is MDHEN and CDR2 SYDVKM. The CDR3 sequence is 12 residues long. The CDR3 reads CASSPSGLGEFF. CDR3 DNA sequence: TGTGCCAGCAGCCCTTCGGGGTTGGGGGAGTTCTTC.